In its sample, the clone carrying this T cell receptor beta chain was seen a few times. Its antigen is undetermined. The data derive from a study of T-cell reconstitution after alpha-beta-depleted transplantation in children. Study results and limitations: Most T-cell counts and diversity one year after the transplant came from T cells that were newly produced. Some patients' high day-60 TCRbeta diversity was attributed to recipient cells surviving conditioning. Several hundred graft clones that had expanded were reportedly the source of alpha-beta T cells about two months after transplant.

It was with unique molecular identifiers that the TCRbeta library was prepared. MiXCR, applied by TCRdb to the PCR reads, yields one record per CDR3 protein. The sample lists over 200,000 distinct CDR3 sequences, around 8.4% occurring once. Germline CDR1 and CDR2: SGHRS and YFSETQ. V gave up 1 base and J gave up 4 bases, with 12 bases separating them. This CDR3 is built from 15 residues. The V and J genes are TRBV5-1 and TRBJ2-1; TRBD2 might be the D (5 bases). The sample consisted of PBMCs, mostly from graft donor cells, taken 360 days after TCRalphabeta/CD19-depleted stem cell transplant. The TCR was taken from a male patient aged 2 to 9 who had a stem cell transplant for acute myeloid leukemia, so the T cells may come from the graft donor. The CDR3: CASSLISGAYNEQFF. CDR3 bases: TGCGCCAGCAGCTTGATCAGCGGAGCTTACAATGAGCAGTTCTTC.